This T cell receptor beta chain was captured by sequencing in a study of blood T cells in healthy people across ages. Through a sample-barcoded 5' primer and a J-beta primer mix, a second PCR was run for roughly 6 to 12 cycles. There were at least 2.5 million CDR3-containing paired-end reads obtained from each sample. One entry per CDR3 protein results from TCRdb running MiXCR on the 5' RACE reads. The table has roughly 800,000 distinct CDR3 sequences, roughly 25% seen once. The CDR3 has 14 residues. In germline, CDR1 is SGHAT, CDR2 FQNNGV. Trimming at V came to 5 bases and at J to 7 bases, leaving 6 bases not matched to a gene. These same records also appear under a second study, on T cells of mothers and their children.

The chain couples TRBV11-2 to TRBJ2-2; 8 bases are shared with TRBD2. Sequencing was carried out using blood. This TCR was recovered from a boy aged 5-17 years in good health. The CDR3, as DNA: TGTGCCAGCAGCCACAGCGGGGGCGGCGGGGAGCTGTTTTTT. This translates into CASSHSGGGGELFF.